This T cell receptor beta chain was profiled in a study of T cells in Graves' hyperthyroidism and ophthalmopathy. Study background: Peripheral blood was drawn at first diagnosis, prior to all treatment. General study results and limits: Stable hyperthyroidism was separated from ophthalmopathy by a model based on 13 V-J features.

From RNA transcripts, TCR beta CDR3 regions were amplified. The HTBI primer set drove a first-round RT-PCR of the TCR CDR3. MiXCR, run by TCRdb on the multiplex PCR reads, gives a single entry per CDR3 protein. This table has a few hundred thousand distinct CDR3 sequences, under 20% appearing once. With 2 bases removed from V and 0 bases from J, the gap between germline ends came to 10 bases. The CDR3 extends over 15 amino acids. As to this clonotype: The antigen is undetermined.

The rearrangement joins TRBV12-3 or TRBV12-4 to TRBJ1-2; D gene uncertain. Source material: blood. The source of this sequence is a woman between 18 and 30 years old with Graves' hyperthyroidism. The CDR3 bases are TGTGCCAGCAGTTTAAGGGAAGCTCCTAACTATGGCTACACCTTC. As protein: CASSLREAPNYGYTF.